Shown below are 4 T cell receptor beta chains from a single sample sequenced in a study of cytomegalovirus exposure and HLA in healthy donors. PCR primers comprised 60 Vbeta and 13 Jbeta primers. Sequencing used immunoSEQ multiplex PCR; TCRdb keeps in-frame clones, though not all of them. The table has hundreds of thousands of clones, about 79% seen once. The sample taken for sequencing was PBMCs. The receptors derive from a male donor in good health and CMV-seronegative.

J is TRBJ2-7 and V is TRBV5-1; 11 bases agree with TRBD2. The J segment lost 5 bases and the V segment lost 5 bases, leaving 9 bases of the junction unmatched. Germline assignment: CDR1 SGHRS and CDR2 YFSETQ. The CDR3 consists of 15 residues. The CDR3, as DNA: TGCGCCAGCAGACTGACTAGCGGGAATAGCCACGAGCAGTACTTC. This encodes CASRLTSGNSHEQYF.

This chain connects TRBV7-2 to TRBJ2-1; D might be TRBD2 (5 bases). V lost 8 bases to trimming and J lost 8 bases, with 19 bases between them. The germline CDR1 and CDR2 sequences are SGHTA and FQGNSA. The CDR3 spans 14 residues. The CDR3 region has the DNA TGTGCCAGCCAAGGGCCTCCGGGAAGGGATGAGCAGTTCTTC. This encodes CASQGPPGRDEQFF.

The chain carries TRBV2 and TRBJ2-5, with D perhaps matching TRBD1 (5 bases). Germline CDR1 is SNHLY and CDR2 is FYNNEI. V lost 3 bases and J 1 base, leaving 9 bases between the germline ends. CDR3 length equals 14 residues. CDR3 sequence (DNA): TGTGCCAGCAGTGATCAGACAGTCCAAGAGACCCAGTACTTC. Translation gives CASSDQTVQETQYF.

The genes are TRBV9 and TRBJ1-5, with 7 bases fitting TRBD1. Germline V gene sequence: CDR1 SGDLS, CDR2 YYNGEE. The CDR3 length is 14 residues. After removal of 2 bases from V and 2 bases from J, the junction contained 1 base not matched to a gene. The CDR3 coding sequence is TGTGCCAGCAGCGTCACAGGGGGCAATCAGCCCCAGCATTTT. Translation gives CASSVTGGNQPQHF.